These T cell receptor beta chains were read from a single sample in a study of blood T cell repertoires in COVID-19. The method was immunoSEQ multiplex PCR; TCRdb's version includes in-frame clones alone and lacks a portion of them. The sample shows some 180,000 clones, about four fifths of them seen only once. Sequenced material: peripheral blood. These receptors all stem from a man aged 55 to 70 with acute or convalescent COVID-19. CDR3s include the opening cysteine and the closing phenylalanine or tryptophan. Fields, in order: clone size, V gene, J gene, CDR3 length, D gene, CDR3 protein, CDR3 DNA. D genes are given only for firm matches. Size is stated for part of the rows, as once, few or many counts, or as a class when the clone is expanded.

clone_size: .
v_call: TRBV5-1
j_call: TRBJ2-7
cdr3_length: 17
d_call: TRBD2
cdr3_aa: CASSSTSGGQSSYEQYF
cdr3_nt: TGCGCCAGCAGCTCCACTAGCGGGGGCCAAAGCTCCTACGAGCAGTACTTC

clone_size: .
v_call: TRBV10-2
j_call: TRBJ2-3
cdr3_length: 15
d_call: .
cdr3_aa: CASSESPGRADTQYF
cdr3_nt: TGCGCCAGCAGTGAGTCCCCGGGCAGGGCAGATACGCAGTATTTT

clone_size: .
v_call: TRBV20-1
j_call: TRBJ2-1
cdr3_length: 11
d_call: .
cdr3_aa: CSAIQGNEQFF
cdr3_nt: TGCAGTGCTATACAGGGTAATGAGCAGTTCTTC

clone_size: .
v_call: TRBV5-5
j_call: TRBJ1-2
cdr3_length: 14
d_call: .
cdr3_aa: CASSLAGDNYGYTF
cdr3_nt: TGTGCCAGCAGCTTGGCAGGGGACAACTATGGCTACACCTTC

clone_size: .
v_call: TRBV14
j_call: TRBJ1-4
cdr3_length: 13
d_call: TRBD1
cdr3_aa: CATAKGANEKLFF
cdr3_nt: TGTGCCACAGCAAAGGGGGCGAATGAAAAACTGTTTTTT

clone_size: .
v_call: TRBV6-5
j_call: TRBJ1-5
cdr3_length: 15
d_call: TRBD1
cdr3_aa: CASRAETGGDQPQHF
cdr3_nt: TGTGCCAGCAGGGCCGAAACAGGGGGGGATCAGCCCCAGCATTTT

clone_size: .
v_call: TRBV4-2
j_call: TRBJ2-1
cdr3_length: 15
d_call: .
cdr3_aa: CASSQDRSPEREQFF
cdr3_nt: TGTGCCAGCAGCCAAGATAGGAGCCCCGAGCGTGAGCAGTTCTTC

clone_size: .
v_call: TRBV12-3/TRBV12-4
j_call: TRBJ1-2
cdr3_length: 13
d_call: .
cdr3_aa: CASSPQGNYGYTF
cdr3_nt: TGTGCCAGCAGTCCACAGGGTAACTATGGCTACACCTTC

clone_size: once
v_call: TRBV18
j_call: TRBJ1-1
cdr3_length: 14
d_call: .
cdr3_aa: CASSPRGQNTEAFF
cdr3_nt: TGTGCCAGCTCACCACGGGGACAGAACACTGAAGCTTTCTTT

clone_size: .
v_call: TRBV12-3/TRBV12-4
j_call: TRBJ2-2
cdr3_length: 13
d_call: .
cdr3_aa: CASREEDTGELFF
cdr3_nt: TGTGCCAGCAGGGAGGAAGACACCGGGGAGCTGTTTTTT

clone_size: many
v_call: TRBV11-2
j_call: TRBJ1-1
cdr3_length: 14
d_call: TRBD1
cdr3_aa: CASSENRGLTEAFF
cdr3_nt: TGTGCCAGCAGTGAGAACAGGGGGCTGACTGAAGCTTTCTTT

clone_size: .
v_call: TRBV15
j_call: TRBJ2-7
cdr3_length: 15
d_call: .
cdr3_aa: CATSRDQGGLREQYF
cdr3_nt: TGTGCCACCAGCAGAGATCAAGGGGGTCTACGGGAGCAGTACTTC

clone_size: many
v_call: TRBV5-6
j_call: TRBJ1-3
cdr3_length: 15
d_call: .
cdr3_aa: CASSLGAGPRNTIYF
cdr3_nt: TGTGCCAGCAGCTTAGGGGCAGGCCCAAGAAACACCATATATTTT

clone_size: .
v_call: TRBV27
j_call: TRBJ1-6
cdr3_length: 15
d_call: TRBD1
cdr3_aa: CASSLGQGINSPLHF
cdr3_nt: TGTGCCAGCAGTTTAGGACAGGGGATAAATTCACCCCTCCACTTT

clone_size: few
v_call: TRBV21-1
j_call: TRBJ2-1
cdr3_length: 18
d_call: .
cdr3_aa: CASSKRGAGGPFYNEQFF
cdr3_nt: TGTGCCAGCAGCAAACGGGGCGCGGGAGGGCCCTTCTACAATGAGCAGTTCTTC

clone_size: few
v_call: TRBV28
j_call: TRBJ1-5
cdr3_length: 15
d_call: .
cdr3_aa: CASSTGSTVVQPQHF
cdr3_nt: TGTGCCAGCAGTACAGGGAGTACGGTAGTTCAGCCCCAGCATTTT

clone_size: .
v_call: TRBV13
j_call: TRBJ2-1
cdr3_length: 17
d_call: TRBD2
cdr3_aa: CASSPRLAGHQYNEQFF
cdr3_nt: TGTGCCAGCAGCCCCAGACTAGCGGGACACCAATACAATGAGCAGTTCTTC

clone_size: .
v_call: TRBV6-6
j_call: TRBJ2-3
cdr3_length: 16
d_call: TRBD2
cdr3_aa: CASSQLAGWHTDTQYF
cdr3_nt: TGTGCCAGCAGCCAACTAGCGGGGTGGCACACAGATACGCAGTATTTT

clone_size: .
v_call: TRBV19
j_call: TRBJ2-1
cdr3_length: 17
d_call: TRBD2
cdr3_aa: CASSRPQTSGVFNEQFF
cdr3_nt: TGTGCCAGTAGTCGACCTCAGACTAGCGGGGTCTTCAATGAGCAGTTCTTC

clone_size: few
v_call: TRBV3-1/TRBV3-2
j_call: TRBJ1-2
cdr3_length: 16
d_call: TRBD1
cdr3_aa: CASSLGTGVFIYGYTF
cdr3_nt: TGTGCCAGCAGCCTAGGGACAGGGGTCTTCATCTATGGCTACACCTTC

clone_size: .
v_call: TRBV2
j_call: TRBJ1-1
cdr3_length: 14
d_call: .
cdr3_aa: CASSEGRGATEAFF
cdr3_nt: TGTGCCAGCAGTGAAGGCAGGGGCGCCACTGAAGCTTTCTTT

clone_size: once
v_call: TRBV10-3
j_call: TRBJ1-2
cdr3_length: 14
d_call: TRBD1
cdr3_aa: CAIRGQATNYGYTF
cdr3_nt: TGTGCCATCAGAGGACAGGCTACTAACTATGGCTACACCTTC

clone_size: .
v_call: TRBV2
j_call: TRBJ2-7
cdr3_length: 14
d_call: TRBD1
cdr3_aa: CASGDRPEAYEQYF
cdr3_nt: TGTGCCAGCGGGGACAGGCCAGAAGCCTACGAGCAGTACTTC

clone_size: .
v_call: TRBV6-1
j_call: TRBJ1-6
cdr3_length: 15
d_call: TRBD1
cdr3_aa: CASSEGPTGNSPLHF
cdr3_nt: TGTGCCAGCAGTGAAGGTCCGACAGGGAATTCACCCCTCCACTTT

clone_size: .
v_call: TRBV7-3
j_call: TRBJ2-1
cdr3_length: 20
d_call: .
cdr3_aa: CASSSTPYLKTRSSYNEQFF
cdr3_nt: TGTGCCAGCAGCTCAACCCCGTATCTTAAGACTCGGAGCTCCTACAATGAGCAGTTCTTC

clone_size: .
v_call: TRBV11-2
j_call: TRBJ2-7
cdr3_length: 14
d_call: .
cdr3_aa: CASSFGRSSYEQYF
cdr3_nt: TGTGCCAGCAGCTTCGGAAGGAGCTCCTACGAGCAGTACTTC

clone_size: .
v_call: TRBV30
j_call: TRBJ2-1
cdr3_length: 15
d_call: .
cdr3_aa: CAWSVKRSSYNEQFF
cdr3_nt: TGTGCCTGGAGTGTAAAGCGGAGCTCCTACAATGAGCAGTTCTTC

clone_size: .
v_call: TRBV2
j_call: TRBJ2-6
cdr3_length: 18
d_call: TRBD2
cdr3_aa: CASRGGTSGPSGANVLTF
cdr3_nt: TGTGCCAGCAGGGGGGGGACTAGCGGTCCCTCTGGGGCCAACGTCCTGACTTTC

clone_size: once
v_call: TRBV29-1
j_call: TRBJ1-4
cdr3_length: 13
d_call: TRBD1
cdr3_aa: CSVQGQGEEKLFF
cdr3_nt: TGCAGCGTTCAGGGACAGGGAGAAGAAAAACTGTTTTTT

clone_size: .
v_call: TRBV19
j_call: TRBJ1-2
cdr3_length: 14
d_call: .
cdr3_aa: CASSPSAGGRGYTF
cdr3_nt: TGTGCCAGTAGTCCCTCGGCCGGGGGTCGGGGCTACACCTTC

clone_size: .
v_call: TRBV29-1
j_call: TRBJ2-7
cdr3_length: 11
d_call: .
cdr3_aa: CSVVRGYEQYF
cdr3_nt: TGCAGCGTTGTTAGGGGCTACGAGCAGTACTTC

clone_size: .
v_call: TRBV2
j_call: TRBJ1-6
cdr3_length: 13
d_call: .
cdr3_aa: CASSLQFNSPLHF
cdr3_nt: TGTGCCAGCAGCCTACAGTTTAATTCACCCCTCCACTTT

clone_size: .
v_call: TRBV7-9
j_call: TRBJ2-3
cdr3_length: 15
d_call: TRBD2
cdr3_aa: CASSSWASGTDTQYF
cdr3_nt: TGTGCCAGCAGCTCATGGGCTAGCGGGACCGATACGCAGTATTTT

clone_size: .
v_call: TRBV5-5
j_call: TRBJ2-6
cdr3_length: 15
d_call: .
cdr3_aa: CASSWRYSGANVLTF
cdr3_nt: TGTGCCAGCAGCTGGCGGTACTCTGGGGCCAACGTCCTGACTTTC

clone_size: .
v_call: TRBV2
j_call: TRBJ2-4
cdr3_length: 16
d_call: TRBD2
cdr3_aa: CASSGRREWSRNIQYF
cdr3_nt: TGTGCCAGCAGTGGAAGGCGGGAGTGGTCGAGGAACATTCAGTACTTC

clone_size: few
v_call: TRBV6-5
j_call: TRBJ1-2
cdr3_length: 16
d_call: TRBD1
cdr3_aa: CASSYDRGGYRYGYTF
cdr3_nt: TGTGCCAGCAGTTACGACAGGGGAGGGTATAGGTATGGCTACACCTTC

clone_size: .
v_call: TRBV3-1/TRBV3-2
j_call: TRBJ1-2
cdr3_length: 14
d_call: .
cdr3_aa: CASSRGQQSGGYTF
cdr3_nt: TGTGCCAGCAGCCGAGGACAGCAATCGGGAGGCTACACCTTC

clone_size: .
v_call: TRBV4-2
j_call: TRBJ2-5
cdr3_length: 16
d_call: .
cdr3_aa: CASSQDGRRSQETQYF
cdr3_nt: TGTGCCAGCAGCCAAGATGGCCGTCGGAGCCAAGAGACCCAGTACTTC

clone_size: .
v_call: TRBV28
j_call: TRBJ1-5
cdr3_length: 18
d_call: TRBD1
cdr3_aa: CASSPMTGTVIRNQPQHF
cdr3_nt: TGTGCCAGCAGCCCAATGACAGGGACGGTCATTAGGAATCAGCCCCAGCATTTT

clone_size: .
v_call: TRBV3-1/TRBV3-2
j_call: TRBJ1-2
cdr3_length: 14
d_call: TRBD1
cdr3_aa: CASSQGQGAGGYTF
cdr3_nt: TGTGCCAGCAGCCAGGGACAGGGGGCTGGCGGCTACACCTTC

clone_size: .
v_call: TRBV27
j_call: TRBJ1-1
cdr3_length: 15
d_call: .
cdr3_aa: CASSLNEWANTEAFF
cdr3_nt: TGTGCCAGCAGTTTAAACGAATGGGCTAACACTGAAGCTTTCTTT

clone_size: .
v_call: TRBV18
j_call: TRBJ1-1
cdr3_length: 16
d_call: TRBD1
cdr3_aa: CASSPGQGRGGTEAFF
cdr3_nt: TGTGCCAGCTCACCAGGACAGGGGCGGGGAGGCACTGAAGCTTTCTTT

clone_size: .
v_call: TRBV12-3/TRBV12-4
j_call: TRBJ1-5
cdr3_length: 13
d_call: .
cdr3_aa: CASTMGGNQPQHF
cdr3_nt: TGTGCCAGCACCATGGGAGGCAATCAGCCCCAGCATTTT

clone_size: .
v_call: TRBV6-5
j_call: TRBJ1-2
cdr3_length: 13
d_call: TRBD1
cdr3_aa: CASSYNRGHGYTF
cdr3_nt: TGTGCCAGCAGTTACAACAGGGGGCATGGCTACACCTTC

clone_size: .
v_call: TRBV7-9
j_call: TRBJ1-5
cdr3_length: 16
d_call: .
cdr3_aa: CASSLGSGTGNQPQHF
cdr3_nt: TGTGCCAGCAGCTTAGGTAGTGGTACTGGCAATCAGCCCCAGCATTTT

clone_size: .
v_call: TRBV9
j_call: TRBJ2-7
cdr3_length: 15
d_call: .
cdr3_aa: CASSVGGRLGAEQYF
cdr3_nt: TGTGCCAGCAGCGTAGGAGGGCGCCTGGGCGCCGAGCAGTACTTC

clone_size: .
v_call: TRBV2
j_call: TRBJ1-5
cdr3_length: 15
d_call: TRBD1
cdr3_aa: CASSLTGGRHQPQHF
cdr3_nt: TGTGCCAGCAGTTTGACAGGGGGGCGGCATCAGCCCCAGCATTTT

clone_size: .
v_call: TRBV5-1
j_call: TRBJ2-1
cdr3_length: 14
d_call: TRBD2
cdr3_aa: CASSEREVREKQFF
cdr3_nt: TGCGCCAGCAGCGAGCGGGAAGTGAGGGAGAAGCAGTTCTTC

clone_size: .
v_call: TRBV14
j_call: TRBJ1-2
cdr3_length: 12
d_call: .
cdr3_aa: CASSRETYGYTF
cdr3_nt: TGTGCCAGCAGCCGGGAGACCTATGGCTACACCTTC

clone_size: .
v_call: TRBV6-5
j_call: TRBJ1-2
cdr3_length: 13
d_call: .
cdr3_aa: CASSYGQATGYTF
cdr3_nt: TGTGCCAGCAGTTACGGGCAGGCTACCGGCTACACCTTC

clone_size: .
v_call: TRBV9
j_call: TRBJ2-3
cdr3_length: 13
d_call: .
cdr3_aa: CASSEGGTDTQYF
cdr3_nt: TGTGCCAGCAGCGAGGGGGGGACAGATACGCAGTATTTT

clone_size: .
v_call: TRBV5-8
j_call: TRBJ1-3
cdr3_length: 15
d_call: .
cdr3_aa: CASSSITGYGNTIYF
cdr3_nt: TGTGCCAGCAGCTCAATCACAGGTTACGGAAACACCATATATTTT